Listed below are T cell receptor beta chains from one sample, sequenced in a study of blood T cell repertoires in COVID-19. Assay: immunoSEQ multiplex PCR; the TCRdb copy retains only in-frame clones and omits some. The sample lists 150,000 to 200,000 clones, nearly 90% occurring once. Sequencing used peripheral blood. Every receptor here comes from a man aged 50 to 59 with acute or convalescent COVID-19. CDR3s include the opening cysteine and the closing phenylalanine or tryptophan. The D gene is left open where the match is weak. Size tells how often a clone was seen (once, few, many) or the class of an expanded clone, and some rows leave it out.

j_gene,v_gene,d_gene,abundance,CDR3nt,CDR3aa
TRBJ1-4,TRBV3-1/TRBV3-2,.,.,TGTGCCAGCAGCCGCGCGGGGGCATCTAATGAAAAACTGTTTTTT,CASSRAGASNEKLFF
TRBJ1-6,TRBV6-5,.,.,TGTGCCAGCAGCCGACAGAACGATAATTCACCCCTCCACTTT,CASSRQNDNSPLHF
TRBJ2-7,TRBV5-1,.,once,TGCGCCAGCAGCTTCGAGGCCTCCTACGAGCAGTACTTC,CASSFEASYEQYF
TRBJ1-4,TRBV4-1,TRBD1,.,TGCGCCAGCAGCTTCCGACAGGGGCTTTTAAATGAAAAACTGTTTTTT,CASSFRQGLLNEKLFF
TRBJ2-3,TRBV19,.,.,TGTGCCAGTGGGACACCTAGCACAGATACGCAGTATTTT,CASGTPSTDTQYF
TRBJ1-6,TRBV6-5,.,.,TGTGCCAGTACGACAGGCCCCTTGGGTTCACCCCTCCACTTT,CASTTGPLGSPLHF
TRBJ1-5,TRBV6-2/TRBV6-3,.,.,TGTGCCAGCAGTCCCTTCGGTGATCAGCCCCAGCATTTT,CASSPFGDQPQHF
TRBJ2-1,TRBV27,.,.,TGTGCCAGCAGTTTTATGGCAGGGGGACTCAATGAGCAGTTCTTC,CASSFMAGGLNEQFF
TRBJ2-1,TRBV11-2,TRBD2,.,TGTGCCAGCAGTCGCTCCGGGACTAACAGCAATGAGCAGTTCTTC,CASSRSGTNSNEQFF
TRBJ2-1,TRBV10-3,.,.,TGTGCCATCAGTGAGAGACAGGTTGAGTACAATGAGCAGTTCTTC,CAISERQVEYNEQFF
TRBJ2-1,TRBV30,.,once,TGTGCCTGGAGGGGGAGCGGGTACAGCTCCTACAATGAGCAGTTCTTC,CAWRGSGYSSYNEQFF
TRBJ2-3,TRBV7-3,.,.,TGTGCCAGCAGCTCCCGCTTAGCCGGGGGGCCAGATACGCAGTATTTT,CASSSRLAGGPDTQYF
TRBJ2-7,TRBV6-5,TRBD2,.,TGTGCCAGCAGTTCTTTGGCTAGCGGTGCCTACGAGCAGTACTTC,CASSSLASGAYEQYF
TRBJ1-1,TRBV7-9,TRBD1,.,TGTGCCAGCAGTCCGGGACAGGCGAGGACTGAAGCTTTCTTT,CASSPGQARTEAFF
TRBJ1-2,TRBV19,TRBD1,.,TGTGCCAGTACCCTAAGGACAGGCGCCTATGGCTACACCTTC,CASTLRTGAYGYTF
TRBJ2-1,TRBV15,TRBD2,.,TGTGCCACCAGCAGAGATGTGGGCGGGAGCCAGTTCTTC,CATSRDVGGSQFF
TRBJ2-1,TRBV27,TRBD1,.,TGTGCCAGCAGTTTAAGGGAAGGACAGGGTTTCAATGAGCAGTTCTTC,CASSLREGQGFNEQFF
TRBJ1-3,TRBV3-1/TRBV3-2,TRBD1,once,TGTGCCAGCAGCCAAGATCTATTGAGGGGGACAGCCTCTAGCTCTGGAAACACCATATATTTT,CASSQDLLRGTASSSGNTIYF
TRBJ1-2,TRBV29-1,.,.,TGCAGCGTTGAAGGAATCGAGCGACAGACTAACTATGGCTACACCTTC,CSVEGIERQTNYGYTF
TRBJ2-1,TRBV18,.,.,TGTGCCAGCTCACTTACCATACAGAGTAGCTCCTACAATGAGCAGTTCTTC,CASSLTIQSSSYNEQFF
TRBJ1-3,TRBV19,.,.,TGTGCCAGTAGTATTAGGGGCTCTGGAAACACCATATATTTT,CASSIRGSGNTIYF
TRBJ2-1,TRBV27,TRBD1,.,TGTGCCAGCAGTACAGGACAGGGTGATGAGCAGTTCTTC,CASSTGQGDEQFF
TRBJ2-1,TRBV29-1,.,.,TGCAGCGTGGAACAGGGAGGAGGATACAATGAGCAGTTCTTC,CSVEQGGGYNEQFF
TRBJ2-2,TRBV14,TRBD2,.,TGTGCCAGCAGCCAAGATCGACTAGCGGGAGTCCCAGGGGAGCTGTTTTTT,CASSQDRLAGVPGELFF
TRBJ2-2,TRBV7-2,.,.,TGTGCCAGCAGACTGGGACTGACGAACACCGGGGAGCTGTTTTTT,CASRLGLTNTGELFF
TRBJ2-2,TRBV27,TRBD2,.,TGTGCCAGCAGTTTTTTCGTGGTCAGCGGGGGCACCGGGGAGCTGTTTTTT,CASSFFVVSGGTGELFF
TRBJ2-2,TRBV7-3,TRBD2,.,TGTGCCAGCAGCTTATCGGGTGCGGGGGGAAACACCGGGGAGCTGTTTTTT,CASSLSGAGGNTGELFF
TRBJ1-2,TRBV28,.,.,TGTGCCACAGCGCCGGATCTATTACGGGTAAACTATGGCTACACCTTC,CATAPDLLRVNYGYTF
TRBJ2-2,TRBV13,.,.,TGTGCCAGCAGCTTCGGGAGACCGAACACCGGGGAGCTGTTTTTT,CASSFGRPNTGELFF
TRBJ1-1,TRBV10-2,.,.,TGCGCCAGCAGCCCAGGGGTCTCTGAAGCTTTCTTT,CASSPGVSEAFF
TRBJ2-1,TRBV27,TRBD2,.,TGTGCCAGCAGTTCAATACTAGCGGGGGACCACAATGAGCAGTTCTTC,CASSSILAGDHNEQFF
TRBJ1-2,TRBV28,.,.,TGCGCCAGCAGTTCCTCCGGCTATGGCTACACCTTC,CASSSSGYGYTF
TRBJ1-1,TRBV2,.,.,TGTGCCAGCAGTGTGGCAGGGAACACTGAAGCTTTCTTT,CASSVAGNTEAFF
TRBJ1-2,TRBV12-3/TRBV12-4,.,.,TGTGCCAGCAGTTTATTTCTTAACTATGGCTACACCTTC,CASSLFLNYGYTF
TRBJ2-3,TRBV3-1/TRBV3-2,TRBD1,.,TGTGCCAGCAGCCTCACGACAGGGGGCTTCACAGATACGCAGTATTTT,CASSLTTGGFTDTQYF
TRBJ2-1,TRBV28,.,.,TGTGCCAGCACCTTGGGGATAGTGGGAGATGAGCAGTTCTTC,CASTLGIVGDEQFF
TRBJ1-4,TRBV28,TRBD1,.,TGTGCCAGCAGTCCCCAGGGGGCAACTAATGAAAAACTGTTTTTT,CASSPQGATNEKLFF
TRBJ2-2,TRBV5-6,TRBD1,few,TGTGCCAGCAGCTTGCCTGGTATGACAGGGTTGTACACCGGGGAGCTGTTTTTT,CASSLPGMTGLYTGELFF
TRBJ1-6,TRBV6-6,.,few,TGTGCCAGCAGGCCCCGGGACACTTATAATTCACCCCTCCACTTT,CASRPRDTYNSPLHF
TRBJ2-3,TRBV11-3,TRBD2,.,TGTGCCAGCAGCCCGGGGCTAGCGGGAGGGACAGATACGCAGTATTTT,CASSPGLAGGTDTQYF
TRBJ2-2,TRBV7-3,.,.,TGTGCCAGCAGCTTAACTCCAGGGCGGAGAACCGGGGAGCTGTTTTTT,CASSLTPGRRTGELFF
TRBJ2-5,TRBV7-2,.,.,TGTGCCAGCAGCCTCGTCGGTGAGACCCAGTACTTC,CASSLVGETQYF
TRBJ1-2,TRBV3-1/TRBV3-2,TRBD1,.,TGTGCCAGCAGCCAAGGACAGGGGAACTATGGCTACACCTTC,CASSQGQGNYGYTF
TRBJ1-5,TRBV19,.,.,TGTGCCAGTAGTGAAGACAGGTTCAATCAGCCCCAGCATTTT,CASSEDRFNQPQHF
TRBJ1-5,TRBV5-8,.,.,TGTGCCAGCAGCTTGGAACGGTGGAGGAACCAGCATTTT,CASSLERWRNQHF
TRBJ1-2,TRBV7-2,TRBD1,.,TGTGCCAGCAGCTTACTGGCAGGGGGCATCTATGGCTACACCTTC,CASSLLAGGIYGYTF
TRBJ1-5,TRBV28,TRBD1,.,TGTGCCAGCACCTCCGGACAGGGCAATCAGCCCCAGCATTTT,CASTSGQGNQPQHF
TRBJ2-1,TRBV24-1,.,.,TGTGCCACCAGTGGTTCAGGGATCGAAGGTGAGCAGTTCTTC,CATSGSGIEGEQFF
TRBJ2-3,TRBV7-9,TRBD2,.,TGTGCCAGCAGCTTAGGACTAGCGGGAGGGCGCAGCACAGATACGCAGTATTTT,CASSLGLAGGRSTDTQYF
TRBJ2-3,TRBV10-3,TRBD2,.,TGTGCCACCTCGGCCGGACTAGCGGGAGCAGATACGCAGTATTTT,CATSAGLAGADTQYF
TRBJ1-1,TRBV19,.,.,TGTGCCAGTAGTATGGGGGCAGCTACTGAAGCTTTCTTT,CASSMGAATEAFF
TRBJ2-1,TRBV10-3,.,.,TGTGCCATCAGTGGTCCCGGGGAAGGGTATGAGTTCTTC,CAISGPGEGYEFF
TRBJ2-3,TRBV27,TRBD2,.,TGTGCCAGCAGTTTATTACTAGCGGAAGCGTCAGATACGCAGTATTTT,CASSLLLAEASDTQYF
TRBJ2-7,TRBV27,TRBD2,.,TGTGCCAGCAGGAGACTAGCGGGTTTTGACGAGCAGTACTTC,CASRRLAGFDEQYF
TRBJ2-4,TRBV6-5,.,.,TGTGCCAGCAGTTACGGTAGAGCCAAAAACATTCAGTACTTC,CASSYGRAKNIQYF